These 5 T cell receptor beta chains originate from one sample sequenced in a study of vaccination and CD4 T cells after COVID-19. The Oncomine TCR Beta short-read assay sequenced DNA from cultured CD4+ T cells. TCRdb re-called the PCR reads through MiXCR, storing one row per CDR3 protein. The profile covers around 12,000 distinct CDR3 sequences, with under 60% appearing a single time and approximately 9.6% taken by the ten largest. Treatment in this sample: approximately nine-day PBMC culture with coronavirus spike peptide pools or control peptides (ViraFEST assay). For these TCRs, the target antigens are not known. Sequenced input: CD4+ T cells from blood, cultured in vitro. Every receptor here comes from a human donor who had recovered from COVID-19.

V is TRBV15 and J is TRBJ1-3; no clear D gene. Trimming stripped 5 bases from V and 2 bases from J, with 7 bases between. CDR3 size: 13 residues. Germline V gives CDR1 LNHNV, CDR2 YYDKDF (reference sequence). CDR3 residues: CATSETTGNTIYF. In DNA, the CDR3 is TGTGCCACCAGCGAGACAACTGGAAACACCATATATTTT.

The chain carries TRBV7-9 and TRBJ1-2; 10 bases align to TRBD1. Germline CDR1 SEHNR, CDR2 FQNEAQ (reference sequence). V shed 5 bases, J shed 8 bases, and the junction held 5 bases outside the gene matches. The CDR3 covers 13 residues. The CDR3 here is CASSGGTGVGYTF. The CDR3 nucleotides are TGTGCCAGCAGCGGTGGGACAGGGGTAGGCTACACCTTC.

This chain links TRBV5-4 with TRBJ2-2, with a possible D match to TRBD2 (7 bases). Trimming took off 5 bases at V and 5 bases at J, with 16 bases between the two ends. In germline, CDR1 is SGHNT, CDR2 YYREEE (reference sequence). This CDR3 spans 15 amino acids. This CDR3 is CASRWGAGDTGELFF. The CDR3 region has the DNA TGTGCCAGCAGATGGGGGGCGGGAGATACCGGGGAGCTGTTTTTT.

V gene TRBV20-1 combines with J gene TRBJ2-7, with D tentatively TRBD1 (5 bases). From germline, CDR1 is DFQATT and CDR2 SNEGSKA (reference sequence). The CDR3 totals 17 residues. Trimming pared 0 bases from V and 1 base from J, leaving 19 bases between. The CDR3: CSARDLTSDTRSYEQYF. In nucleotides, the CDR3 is TGCAGTGCTAGAGATCTCACATCGGACACCCGGTCCTACGAGCAGTACTTC.

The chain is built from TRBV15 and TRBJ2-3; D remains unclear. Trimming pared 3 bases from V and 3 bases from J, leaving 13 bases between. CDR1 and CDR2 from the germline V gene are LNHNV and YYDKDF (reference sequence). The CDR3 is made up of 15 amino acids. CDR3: CATSSSGEPTDTQYF. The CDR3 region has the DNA TGTGCCACCAGCAGCTCGGGCGAGCCGACAGATACGCAGTATTTT.